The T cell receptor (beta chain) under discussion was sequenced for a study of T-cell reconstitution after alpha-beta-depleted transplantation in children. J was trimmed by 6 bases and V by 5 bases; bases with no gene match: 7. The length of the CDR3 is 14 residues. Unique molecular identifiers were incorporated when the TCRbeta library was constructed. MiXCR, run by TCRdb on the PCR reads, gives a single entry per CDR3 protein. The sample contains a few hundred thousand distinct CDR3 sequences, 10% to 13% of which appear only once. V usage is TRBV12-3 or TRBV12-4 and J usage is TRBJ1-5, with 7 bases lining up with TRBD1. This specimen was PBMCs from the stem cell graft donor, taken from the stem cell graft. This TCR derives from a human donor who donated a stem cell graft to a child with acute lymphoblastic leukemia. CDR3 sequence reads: CASSRQGFRQPQHF. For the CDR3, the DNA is TGTGCCAGCAGTCGACAGGGATTTCGTCAGCCCCAGCATTTT.